The next 25 T cell receptor beta chains were all read from a single sample in a study of PD-1 blockade in classical Hodgkin lymphoma. Relapses following autologous stem cell transplantation were seen in all patients, with brentuximab vedotin exposure varying. Measured with immunoSEQ multiplex PCR; TCRdb has only the in-frame clones, and not every one. This sample has 95,000 to 120,000 clones, with about 88% found just once. The sequences come from peripheral blood mononuclear cells (PBMCs), collected before the second cycle of nivolumab. Every receptor here comes from a human donor with classical Hodgkin lymphoma.

The J gene is TRBJ1-1, the V gene TRBV6-1, with D possibly being TRBD1 (6 bases). CDR3 length: 18 residues. Between the trimmed V and J ends, which lost 4 bases and 4 bases, there was a span of 25 bases. The V gene's germline CDR1 is MNHNS and CDR2 SASEGT. The CDR3 DNA is TGTGCCAGCAGTGGAGTGGCCGGGGGCGCCAGGCAGGGCACTGAAGCTTTCTTT. This codes for CASSGVAGGARQGTEAFF.

The genes are TRBV4-1 and TRBJ2-1; unclear D gene. The germline gives CDR1 MGHRA, CDR2 YSYEKL. CDR3 length: 14 amino acids. Deletions cut 0 bases from V and 4 bases from J, with 7 bases between. In nucleotides, the CDR3 is TGCGCCAGCAGCCAAGAAGTTGTATACAATGAGCAGTTCTTC. Translating it yields CASSQEVVYNEQFF.

This chain connects TRBV5-5 to TRBJ2-5, with 7 bases identical to TRBD1. This CDR3 spans 14 amino acids. Germline lookup yields CDR1 SGHKS and CDR2 YYEKEE (reference sequence). Trimming cost V 4 bases and J 3 bases; bases outside gene matches: 6. CDR3 region: CASSRPTGKETQYF. CDR3 coding DNA: TGTGCCAGCAGCCGTCCGACAGGGAAAGAGACCCAGTACTTC.

The chain employs TRBV28 and TRBJ2-7; TRBD1 or TRBD2 may be the D gene (5 bases each). V lost 8 bases, J lost 3 bases, and 11 bases lay in between. This CDR3 comprises 12 residues. Germline V lookup: CDR1 MDHEN, CDR2 SYDVKM. CDR3 coding DNA: TGTGCCAGCCGATGGGGGAGCTACGAGCAGTACTTC. Protein sequence: CASRWGSYEQYF. The variable domain in full, completed from reference TRBV28 and TRBJ2-7, reads DVKVTQSSRYLVKRTGEKVFLECVQDMDHENMFWYRQDPGLGLRLIYFSYDVKMKEKGDIPEGYSVSREKKERFSLILESASTNQTSMYLCASRWGSYEQYFGPGTRLTVT.

The chain links TRBV10-2 to TRBJ1-2; D is ambiguous. Trimming stripped 7 bases from V and 0 bases from J, with 12 bases between. Per germline, CDR1 WSHSY and CDR2 SAAADI. The CDR3 is 14 residues long. CDR3 sequence: CASNVSAANYGYTF. In nucleotides, the CDR3 is TGCGCCAGCAACGTCAGCGCCGCTAACTATGGCTACACCTTC.

This chain connects TRBV19 to TRBJ2-1, with no clear D. This CDR3 is 14 amino acids long. Germline CDR1 LNHDA, CDR2 SQIVND (reference sequence). Trimming left V 5 bases short and J 4 bases short, with 12 bases between. The CDR3: CASSGRRAYNEQFF. The DNA for the CDR3 is TGTGCCAGTAGTGGACGAAGGGCGTACAATGAGCAGTTCTTC.

A single count supports this clone. V gene TRBV11-2 combines with J gene TRBJ2-1; 8 nucleotides match TRBD2. Germline V gene lookup returns CDR1 SGHAT and CDR2 FQNNGV. Trimming removed 7 bases from V and 2 bases from J; junction bases left unmatched: 4. This CDR3 comprises 14 residues. CDR3 in amino acids: CASIQRETYNEQFF. The CDR3 region has the DNA TGTGCCAGCATTCAGCGGGAGACCTACAATGAGCAGTTCTTC.

In this sample, this clone turned up a few times. The chain combines TRBV7-9 with TRBJ1-1, with D hard to call. CDR3 length: 13 residues. Trimming shortened V by 1 base and J by 5 bases, and 8 bases separated the two germline ends. Germline loops: CDR1 SEHNR, CDR2 FQNEAQ (reference sequence). The CDR3 sequence: CASSLVGRTEAFF. In DNA, the CDR3 is TGTGCCAGCAGCTTAGTGGGGAGGACTGAAGCTTTCTTT. Based on the CDR3 plus reference TRBV7-9 and TRBJ1-1, the full variable domain is DTGVSQNPRHKITKRGQNVTFRCDPISEHNRLYWYRQTLGQGPEFLTYFQNEAQLEKSRLLSDRFSAERPKGSFSTLEIQRTEQGDSAMYLCASSLVGRTEAFFGQGTRLTVV.

The chain has TRBV28 and TRBJ2-7, with a weak D call TRBD2 (5 bases). The CDR3 is made up of 13 amino acids. Trimming stripped 3 bases from V and 3 bases from J, with 9 bases between. Germline V lookup: CDR1 MDHEN, CDR2 SYDVKM. CDR3 in amino acids: CASSFLRGYEQYF. In DNA, the CDR3 is TGTGCCAGCAGTTTTCTCCGGGGCTACGAGCAGTACTTC.

The chain employs TRBV28 and TRBJ2-3, with 9 bases matching TRBD2. This CDR3 is built from 15 residues. After removal of 3 bases from V and 6 bases from J, the junction contained 7 bases not matched to a gene. Germline CDR1 and CDR2: MDHEN and SYDVKM. The CDR3 coding sequence is TGTGCCAGCAGTTTTCTAGCGGGATCAGCGGATACGCAGTATTTT. This sequence encodes CASSFLAGSADTQYF. Supplemented by reference TRBV28 and TRBJ2-3, the full variable domain reads DVKVTQSSRYLVKRTGEKVFLECVQDMDHENMFWYRQDPGLGLRLIYFSYDVKMKEKGDIPEGYSVSREKKERFSLILESASTNQTSMYLCASSFLAGSADTQYFGPGTRLTVL.

The CDR3 DNA sequence: TGCAGCGTTGAGCGCCAGGGGGCCCGTGGCTACACCTTC. It yields the protein CSVERQGARGYTF. The V gene is TRBV29-1, the J gene TRBJ1-2, with 8 bases aligning to TRBD1. This CDR3 is 13 amino acids long. J gave up 7 bases and V 3 bases, and 7 bases lay outside the gene matches. Germline V lookup: CDR1 SQVTM, CDR2 ANQGSEA.

The rearrangement links TRBV27 to TRBJ1-2; 10 bases agree with TRBD1. V gave up 8 bases and J gave up 7 bases; unmatched junction bases: 16. Germline values: CDR1 MNHEY, CDR2 SMNVEV (reference sequence). The CDR3 runs to 16 residues. In nucleotides, the CDR3 is TGTGCCAGCGCCGGGGTGGGGACAGGGGACCTGCGTGGCTACACCTTC. This codes for CASAGVGTGDLRGYTF.

The chain combines TRBV2 with TRBJ1-4; TRBD1 matches at 7 bases. The J segment lost 7 bases and the V segment lost 6 bases, leaving 8 bases of the junction unmatched. CDR3 length equals 14 residues. Germline CDR1 and CDR2: SNHLY and FYNNEI. The CDR3 DNA follows: TGTGCCAGCAGAGACAGGGTAGGGGCTGAAAAACTGTTTTTT. This translates into CASRDRVGAEKLFF.

The chain carries TRBV28 and TRBJ1-3; maybe TRBD1 (6 bases). Germline loops: CDR1 MDHEN, CDR2 SYDVKM. Between the trimmed V and J ends, which lost 11 bases and 0 bases, there was a span of 14 bases. The CDR3 length is 14 residues. CDR3 amino acids: CASRGQSSGNTIYF. DNA for the CDR3: TGTGCCTCCAGAGGACAGTCCTCTGGAAACACCATATATTTT.

The J gene is TRBJ1-1, the V gene TRBV25-1; 9 bases are a match to TRBD1. This CDR3 has 13 residues. In germline, CDR1 is MGHDK, CDR2 SYGVNS. J lost 5 bases, V lost 9 bases, and 7 bases had no gene match. In DNA form, the CDR3 reads TGTGCCAGTCAAAAGACAGGGGGGACTGAAGCTTTCTTT. Its translation is CASQKTGGTEAFF.

CDR3 loop: CASSPPRQGISFLGEQFF. CDR3 DNA: TGTGCCAGCAGTCCCCCACGACAGGGTATAAGCTTCCTCGGTGAGCAGTTCTTC. The chain couples TRBV27 to TRBJ2-1, with 7 bases identical to TRBD1. The CDR3 is 18 residues long. The germline gives CDR1 MNHEY, CDR2 SMNVEV (reference sequence). J was trimmed by 9 bases and V by 5 bases; bases with no gene match: 22.

This clone was seen only once. The chain uses TRBV4-3 and TRBJ1-2, with D uncertain. V was cut by 0 bases and J by 2 bases, with 13 bases left in between. The CDR3 loop spans 16 amino acids. Germline CDR1 LGHNA, CDR2 YSLEER. The CDR3 here is CASSQDLTTVNYGYTF. CDR3 coding DNA: TGCGCCAGCAGCCAAGATCTTACCACAGTCAACTATGGCTACACCTTC.

This chain uses TRBV19 with TRBJ1-5; 10 nucleotides agree with TRBD1. CDR1 and CDR2 (germline): LNHDA, SQIVND (reference sequence). CDR3 length: 14 residues. The junction had 8 bases not matched to a gene; V was cut back by 6 bases and J by 9 bases. CDR3 loop: CASRPGQGGRPQHF. The CDR3 region has the DNA TGTGCCAGTAGACCTGGACAGGGGGGGCGGCCCCAGCATTTT.

CDR3 DNA: TGTGCCTGGAGTGTAGGTGGGGCTAGCACAGATACGCAGTATTTT. Translating it yields CAWSVGGASTDTQYF. The chain combines TRBV30 with TRBJ2-3; perhaps TRBD1 as D (5 bases). The V gene's germline CDR1 is GTSNPN and CDR2 SVGIG (reference sequence). Trimming removed 0 bases from V and 0 bases from J, with 10 bases in between. This CDR3 is 15 amino acids long.

The chain combines TRBV11-2 with TRBJ1-2; 9 nucleotides line up with TRBD1. The CDR3 runs 15 residues. V gave up 0 bases and J gave up 7 bases; unmatched junction bases: 6. Germline CDR1 reads SGHAT; CDR2 reads FQNNGV. The chain's CDR3 is CASSLDRQGGGGYTF. The CDR3 DNA is TGTGCCAGCAGCTTAGATCGACAGGGGGGTGGTGGCTACACCTTC. The variable domain in full, completed from reference TRBV11-2 and TRBJ1-2, reads EAGVAQSPRYKIIEKRQSVAFWCNPISGHATLYWYQQILGQGPKLLIQFQNNGVVDDSQLPKDRFSAERLKGVDSTLKIQPAKLEDSAVYLCASSLDRQGGGGYTFGSGTRLTVV.

The chain carries TRBV19 and TRBJ1-3; unclear D gene. This CDR3 has 14 amino acids. Looked up from germline, CDR1 is LNHDA and CDR2 is SQIVND (reference sequence). Between the trimmed V and J ends, which lost 4 bases and 0 bases, there was a span of 7 bases. CDR3 nucleotides: TGTGCCAGTAGTACGGTCATCTCTGGAAACACCATATATTTT. Translated: CASSTVISGNTIYF.

V gene TRBV28 combines with J gene TRBJ1-2; the D is unclear. Per germline, CDR1 MDHEN and CDR2 SYDVKM. V shed 3 bases and J shed 3 bases, with 14 bases lying between them. This CDR3 spans 15 amino acids. The CDR3 nucleotides are TGTGCCAGCAGTTTTCCTTGGAAGCGGTACTATGGCTACACCTTC. This encodes CASSFPWKRYYGYTF.

This CDR3 is CASTYRASYEQYF. DNA for the CDR3: TGTGCCAGCACCTACAGGGCCTCCTACGAGCAGTACTTC. The V gene is TRBV6-6, the J gene TRBJ2-7, with a weak D call TRBD1 (6 bases). Germline CDR1 is MNHNY and CDR2 is SVGAGI (reference sequence). The V and J ends lost 7 bases and 0 bases respectively, with 10 bases between them. The CDR3 sequence is 13 residues long.

The chain has TRBV6-5 and TRBJ2-7; D remains ambiguous. The V end was cut by 7 bases, the J end by 2 bases, with 15 bases between. Germline CDR1 is MNHEY and CDR2 is SVGAGI. The CDR3 has 14 amino acids. This chain's CDR3 is CASTKSDGTYEQYF. The CDR3 DNA is TGTGCCAGCACCAAGTCGGACGGAACCTACGAGCAGTACTTC.

The V and J genes are TRBV10-1 and TRBJ2-7, with a tentative D call TRBD2 (5 bases). V was cut by 10 bases and J by 5 bases, with 18 bases left in between. This CDR3 has 13 residues. CDR1 and CDR2 from the germline V gene are WNHNN and SYGVQD (reference sequence). CDR3 in DNA: TGCGCCACCCCGAGAGAGGGAGAGGACGAGCAGTACTTC. Protein product: CATPREGEDEQYF.